These T cell receptor beta chains were read from a single sample in a study of cytotoxic CD8 clonotypes in ibrutinib-treated CLL. Using immunoSEQ multiplex PCR, the repertoire was profiled, and TCRdb retains in-frame clones only, with some absent. The table records about 29,000 clones, about 78% of them present only once. Sequenced here: PBMCs, sampled after 36 months of ibrutinib treatment. These receptors all come from a human donor with chronic lymphocytic leukemia. The CDR3 runs from the conserved cysteine through the conserved F or W. D genes are given only for firm matches.

j_call: TRBJ1-5; d_call: -; v_call: TRBV29-1; cdr3_aa: CSVGFQNQPQHF
j_call: TRBJ1-1; d_call: -; v_call: TRBV7-2; cdr3_aa: CASSLSEMNTEAFF
j_call: TRBJ1-1; d_call: -; v_call: TRBV5-1; cdr3_aa: CASSLDTTNTEAFF
j_call: TRBJ2-1; d_call: -; v_call: TRBV19; cdr3_aa: CASSHTSHNEQFF
j_call: TRBJ1-6; d_call: -; v_call: TRBV6-1; cdr3_aa: CASSEVGPAMRVGSPLHF
j_call: TRBJ1-2; d_call: -; v_call: TRBV2; cdr3_aa: CASSRELDFYGYTF
j_call: TRBJ2-1; d_call: TRBD1; v_call: TRBV6-6; cdr3_aa: CASSYRRDRVNEQFF
j_call: TRBJ1-2; d_call: -; v_call: TRBV6-1; cdr3_aa: CASSQGITNYGYTF
j_call: TRBJ2-7; d_call: -; v_call: TRBV27; cdr3_aa: CASSFGPTREQYF
j_call: TRBJ1-4; d_call: -; v_call: TRBV29-1; cdr3_aa: CSVPSGQKLFF
j_call: TRBJ2-2; d_call: -; v_call: TRBV6-6; cdr3_aa: CASSSWVGNTGELFF
j_call: TRBJ2-3; d_call: -; v_call: TRBV5-1; cdr3_aa: CASSLGADTQYF
j_call: TRBJ1-5; d_call: TRBD1; v_call: TRBV9; cdr3_aa: CASSAGGAFQPQHF